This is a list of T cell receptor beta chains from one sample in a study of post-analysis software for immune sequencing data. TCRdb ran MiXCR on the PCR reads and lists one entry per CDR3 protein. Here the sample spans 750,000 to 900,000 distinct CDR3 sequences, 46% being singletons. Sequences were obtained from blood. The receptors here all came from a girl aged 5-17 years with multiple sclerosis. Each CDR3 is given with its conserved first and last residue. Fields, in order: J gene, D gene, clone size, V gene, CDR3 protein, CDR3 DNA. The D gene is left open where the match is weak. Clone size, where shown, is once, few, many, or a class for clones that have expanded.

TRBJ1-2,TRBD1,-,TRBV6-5,CASSFGQGGDYTF,TGTGCCAGCAGTTTTGGACAGGGAGGGGACTACACCTTC
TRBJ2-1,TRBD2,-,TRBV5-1,CASSFTSGRSKYNEQFF,TGCGCCAGCAGCTTTACTAGCGGGAGGTCCAAGTACAATGAGCAGTTCTTC
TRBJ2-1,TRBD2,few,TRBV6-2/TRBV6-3,CASSLSGRASEQFF,TGTGCCAGCAGTTTAAGCGGGAGGGCCAGTGAGCAGTTCTTC
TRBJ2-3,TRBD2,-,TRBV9,CASSVESGASGSGDTQYF,TGTGCCAGCAGCGTAGAGTCTGGGGCTAGCGGGAGCGGTGATACGCAGTATTTT
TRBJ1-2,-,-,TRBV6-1,CASSPAEGVNYGYTF,TGTGCCAGCAGTCCTGCGGAAGGGGTTAACTATGGCTACACCTTC
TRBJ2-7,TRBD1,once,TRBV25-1,CASSAPDRPSYEQYF,TGTGCCAGCAGTGCCCCGGACAGGCCCTCCTACGAGCAGTACTTC
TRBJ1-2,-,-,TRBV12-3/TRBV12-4,CASSPVGRAPRGYTF,TGTGCCAGCAGCCCAGTTGGACGAGCGCCCCGCGGCTACACCTTC
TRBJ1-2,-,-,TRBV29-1,CSVVFWANYGYTF,TGCAGCGTTGTATTTTGGGCCAACTATGGCTACACCTTC
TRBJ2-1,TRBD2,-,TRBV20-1,CSARVSFTSGRVQQFF,TGCAGTGCTAGAGTTTCTTTCACTAGCGGGAGGGTCCAGCAGTTCTTC
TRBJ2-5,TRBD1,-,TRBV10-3,CAISGAGQEETQYF,TGTGCCATCAGTGGGGCGGGACAGGAAGAGACCCAGTACTTC
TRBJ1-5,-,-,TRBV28,CAGRETGYNQPQHF,TGTGCCGGCAGAGAGACAGGCTACAATCAGCCCCAGCATTTT
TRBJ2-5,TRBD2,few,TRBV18,CASSPRSGSPQETQYF,TGTGCCAGCTCACCACGTAGCGGGAGTCCCCAAGAGACCCAGTACTTC
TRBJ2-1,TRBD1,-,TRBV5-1,CASSLEGQGDNEQFF,TGCGCCAGCAGCTTGGAAGGACAGGGGGACAATGAGCAGTTCTTC
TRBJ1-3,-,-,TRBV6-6,CASSNSGNTIYF,TGTGCCAGCAGTAACTCTGGAAACACCATATATTTT
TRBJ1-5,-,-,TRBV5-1,CASSPDGPQPQHF,TGCGCCAGCAGCCCGGACGGGCCTCAGCCCCAGCATTTT
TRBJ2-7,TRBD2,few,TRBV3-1,CASSQTSGRAEQYF,TGTGCCAGCAGCCAGACTAGCGGGAGGGCCGAGCAGTACTTC
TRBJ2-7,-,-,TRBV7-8,CASSPEGRLSHEQYF,TGTGCCAGCAGCCCGGAGGGCAGGCTCTCGCACGAGCAGTACTTC
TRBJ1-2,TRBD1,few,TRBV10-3,CAISDGKGGFSGYTF,TGTGCCATCAGTGATGGGAAAGGGGGCTTTTCTGGCTACACCTTC
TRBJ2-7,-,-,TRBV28,CASRIGPYEQYF,TGTGCCAGCAGAATCGGACCGTACGAGCAGTACTTC
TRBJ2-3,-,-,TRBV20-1,CSARMGQGPDTQYF,TGCAGTGCTAGAATGGGTCAGGGCCCGGATACGCAGTATTTT
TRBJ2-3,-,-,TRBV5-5,CASRVGETDTQYF,TGTGCCAGCAGAGTGGGGGAGACAGATACGCAGTATTTT
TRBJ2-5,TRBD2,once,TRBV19,CASSQGLAGVGETQYF,TGTGCCAGTAGTCAAGGACTAGCGGGCGTCGGTGAGACCCAGTACTTC
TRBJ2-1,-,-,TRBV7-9,CASSQTLGNEQFF,TGTGCCAGCAGCCAGACTCTGGGCAATGAGCAGTTCTTC
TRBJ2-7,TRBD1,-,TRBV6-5,CASGYRDSYEQYF,TGTGCCAGCGGTTACCGGGACAGCTACGAGCAGTACTTC
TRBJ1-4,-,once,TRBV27,CASSPYSATNEKLFF,TGTGCCAGCAGTCCTTACAGCGCAACTAATGAAAAACTGTTTTTT
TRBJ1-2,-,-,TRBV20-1,CSARRDKNYGYTF,TGCAGTGCTAGGAGAGATAAGAACTATGGCTACACCTTC
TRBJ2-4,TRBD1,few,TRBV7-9,CASSRTGTGIRAKNIQYF,TGTGCCAGCAGCAGGACCGGGACAGGGATCAGGGCCAAAAACATTCAGTACTTC
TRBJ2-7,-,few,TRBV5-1,CASSSYGSHEQYF,TGCGCCAGCAGCTCCTACGGGAGCCACGAGCAGTACTTC
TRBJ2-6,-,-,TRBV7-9,CASSFAGVRGGANILTF,TGTGCCAGCAGCTTCGCAGGGGTCCGGGGAGGGGCCAACATCCTGACTTTC
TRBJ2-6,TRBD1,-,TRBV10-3,CATRQGLEGANVLTF,TGTGCCACGCGACAGGGATTGGAAGGGGCCAACGTCCTGACTTTC
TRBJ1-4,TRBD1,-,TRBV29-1,CSVGGTGNEKLFF,TGCAGCGTTGGAGGGACAGGCAATGAAAAACTGTTTTTT
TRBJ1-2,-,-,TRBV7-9,CASSFAQDGGWGYTF,TGTGCCAGCAGTTTCGCACAAGACGGGGGTTGGGGCTACACCTTC